These 3 T cell receptor beta chains were all obtained from the same sample, sequenced in a study of T-cell reconstitution after alpha-beta-depleted transplantation in children. Unique molecular identifiers featured in how the TCRbeta library was prepared. A single record per CDR3 protein comes from TCRdb applying MiXCR to the PCR reads. The data contain over 550,000 distinct CDR3 sequences, roughly a tenth of them singletons. This sample comprised PBMCs from the stem cell graft donor, obtained from the stem cell graft. The receptors derive from a human donor who donated a stem cell graft to a child with acute myeloid leukemia.

The sample holds many counts of this clonotype. The rearrangement joins TRBV28 to TRBJ2-1; 8 nucleotides line up with TRBD2. V trimming: 6 bases; J trimming: 8 bases; junction bases outside the gene matches: 15. There are 16 residues in the CDR3. Germline V gene lookup returns CDR1 MDHEN and CDR2 SYDVKM. The CDR3 DNA reads as TGTGCCAGCAGATCCCAGGGACTAGGGTTGGCTGATGAGCAGTTCTTC. It is translated as CASRSQGLGLADEQFF.

This clonotype was detected ten times or more. The gene calls are TRBV2 and TRBJ2-2, with D perhaps matching TRBD1 (5 bases). From germline, CDR1 is SNHLY and CDR2 FYNNEI. Trimming took off 7 bases at V and 2 bases at J, with 8 bases between the two ends. This CDR3 region has 13 residues. CDR3 residues: CASTRENTGELFF. The CDR3 coding sequence is TGTGCCAGCACCAGGGAAAACACCGGGGAGCTGTTTTTT.

This clonotype was seen only a few times. The chain couples TRBV7-2 to TRBJ2-7; no definite D call. V lost 0 bases to trimming and J lost 0 bases, with 9 bases between them. This CDR3 spans 15 amino acids. In germline, CDR1 is SGHTA, CDR2 FQGNSA. CDR3 loop: CASSLAPGISYEQYF. In DNA, the CDR3 is TGTGCCAGCAGCTTAGCGCCAGGTATCTCCTACGAGCAGTACTTC. Supplemented by reference TRBV7-2 and TRBJ2-7, the full variable domain reads GAGVSQSPSNKVTEKGKDVELRCDPISGHTALYWYRQSLGQGLEFLIYFQGNSAPDKSGLPSDRFSAERTGGSVSTLTIQRTQQEDSAVYLCASSLAPGISYEQYFGPGTRLTVT.